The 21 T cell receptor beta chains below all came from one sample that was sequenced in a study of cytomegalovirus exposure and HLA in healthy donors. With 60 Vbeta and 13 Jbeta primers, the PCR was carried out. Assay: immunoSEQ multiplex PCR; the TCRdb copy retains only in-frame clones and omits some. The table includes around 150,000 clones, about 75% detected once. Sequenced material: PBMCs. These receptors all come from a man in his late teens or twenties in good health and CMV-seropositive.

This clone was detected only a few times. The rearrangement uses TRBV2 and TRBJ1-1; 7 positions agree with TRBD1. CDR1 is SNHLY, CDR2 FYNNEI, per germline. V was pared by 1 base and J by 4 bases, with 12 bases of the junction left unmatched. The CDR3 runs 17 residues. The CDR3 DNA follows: TGTGCCAGCAGTGAAGAAGGACAGGAGGCCCGGAGCACTGAAGCTTTCTTT. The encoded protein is CASSEEGQEARSTEAFF. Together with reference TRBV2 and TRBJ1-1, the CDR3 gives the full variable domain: EPEVTQTPSHQVTQMGQEVILRCVPISNHLYFYWYRQILGQKVEFLVSFYNNEISEKSEIFDDQFSVERPDGSNFTLKIRSTKLEDSAMYFCASSEEGQEARSTEAFFGQGTRLTVV.

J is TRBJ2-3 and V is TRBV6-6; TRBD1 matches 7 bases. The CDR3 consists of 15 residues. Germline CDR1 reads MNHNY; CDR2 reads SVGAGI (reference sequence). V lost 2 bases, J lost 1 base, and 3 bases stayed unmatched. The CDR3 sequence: CASSYLGQGTDTQYF. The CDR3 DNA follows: TGTGCCAGCAGTTACCTCGGACAGGGCACAGATACGCAGTATTTT.

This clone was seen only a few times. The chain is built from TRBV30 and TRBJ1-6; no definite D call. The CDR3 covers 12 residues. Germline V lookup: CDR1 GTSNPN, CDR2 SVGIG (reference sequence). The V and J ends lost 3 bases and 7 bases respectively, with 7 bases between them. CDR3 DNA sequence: TGTGCCTGGAGGATCCTAAATTCACCCCTCCACTTT. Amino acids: CAWRILNSPLHF.

The CDR3 reads CASSSAPSGGGYNSPLHF. The CDR3 DNA reads TGTGCCAGCAGCTCCGCACCCTCAGGGGGTGGCTATAATTCACCCCTCCACTTT. The chain has TRBV7-6 and TRBJ1-6; TRBD1 aligns across 7 bases. CDR1 SGHVS and CDR2 FNYEAQ come from the germline V gene. The CDR3 loop spans 18 amino acids. After removal of 4 bases from V and 3 bases from J, the junction contained 12 bases not matched to a gene.

CDR3 in DNA: TGTGCCAGCAGCTTCGGGGGGGCGGACACTGAAGCTTTCTTT. Translation gives CASSFGGADTEAFF. The rearrangement uses TRBV7-3 and TRBJ1-1, with D tentatively TRBD1 (6 bases). The CDR3 spans 14 residues. CDR1 is SGHTA, CDR2 FQGTGA, per germline. V lost 3 bases and J 3 bases, leaving 11 bases between the germline ends.

This chain's CDR3 is CATSRERVNEQFF. In DNA, the CDR3 is TGTGCCACCAGCAGAGAGAGGGTCAATGAGCAGTTCTTC. This chain uses TRBV15 with TRBJ2-1; TRBD2 might be the D (5 bases). CDR1 and CDR2 (germline): LNHNV, YYDKDF (reference sequence). V gave up 0 bases and J gave up 6 bases, with 6 bases separating them. This CDR3 is built from 13 residues.

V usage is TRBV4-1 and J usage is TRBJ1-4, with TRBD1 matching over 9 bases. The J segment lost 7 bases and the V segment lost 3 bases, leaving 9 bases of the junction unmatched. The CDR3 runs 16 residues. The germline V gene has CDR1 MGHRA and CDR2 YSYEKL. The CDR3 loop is CASSHLWDRVGEKLFF. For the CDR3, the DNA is TGCGCCAGCAGCCACCTGTGGGACAGGGTGGGTGAAAAACTGTTTTTT.

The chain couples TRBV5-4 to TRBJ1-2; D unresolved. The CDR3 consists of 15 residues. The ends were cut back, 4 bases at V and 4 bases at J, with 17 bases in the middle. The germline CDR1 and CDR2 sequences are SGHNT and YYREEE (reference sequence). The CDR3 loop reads CASSPRHEGAYGYTF. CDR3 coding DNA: TGTGCCAGCAGCCCCCGTCATGAGGGTGCCTATGGCTACACCTTC.

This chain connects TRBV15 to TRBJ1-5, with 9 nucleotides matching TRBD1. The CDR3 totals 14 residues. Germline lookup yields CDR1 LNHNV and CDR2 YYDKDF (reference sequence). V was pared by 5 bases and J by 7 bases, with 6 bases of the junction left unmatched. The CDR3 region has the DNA TGTGCCACCAGCCATACAGGGGGCGGGCAGCCCCAGCATTTT. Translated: CATSHTGGGQPQHF.

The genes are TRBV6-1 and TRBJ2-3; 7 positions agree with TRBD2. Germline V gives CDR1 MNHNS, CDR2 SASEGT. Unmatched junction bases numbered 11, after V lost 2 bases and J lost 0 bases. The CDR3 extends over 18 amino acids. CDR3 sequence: CASSERRRGAGSTDTQYF. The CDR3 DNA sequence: TGTGCCAGCAGTGAAAGAAGACGGGGAGCGGGGAGCACAGATACGCAGTATTTT.

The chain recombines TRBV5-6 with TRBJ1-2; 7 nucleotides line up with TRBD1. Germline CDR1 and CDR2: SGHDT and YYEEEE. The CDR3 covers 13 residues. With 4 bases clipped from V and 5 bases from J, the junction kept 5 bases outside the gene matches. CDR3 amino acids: CASSLGTDYGYTF. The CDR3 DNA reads TGTGCCAGCAGCCTCGGGACAGATTATGGCTACACCTTC.

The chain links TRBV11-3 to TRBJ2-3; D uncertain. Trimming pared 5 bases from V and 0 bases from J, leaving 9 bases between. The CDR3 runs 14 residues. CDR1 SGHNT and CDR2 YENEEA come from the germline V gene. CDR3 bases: TGTGCCAGCAGCCCATTCAGTAGCACAGATACGCAGTATTTT. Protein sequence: CASSPFSSTDTQYF.

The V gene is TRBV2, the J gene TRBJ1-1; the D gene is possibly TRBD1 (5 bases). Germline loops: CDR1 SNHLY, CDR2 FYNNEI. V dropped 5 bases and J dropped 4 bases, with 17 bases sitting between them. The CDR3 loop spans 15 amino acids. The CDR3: CASSRRGFLTTEAFF. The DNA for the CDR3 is TGTGCCAGCAGTCGAAGGGGATTCTTAACCACTGAAGCTTTCTTT.

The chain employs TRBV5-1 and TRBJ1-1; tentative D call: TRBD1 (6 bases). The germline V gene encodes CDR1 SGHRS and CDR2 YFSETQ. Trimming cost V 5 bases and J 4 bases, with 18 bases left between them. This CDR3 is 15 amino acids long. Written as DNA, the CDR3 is TGCGCCAGCAGTCGGACAGTAGGGCCGGGCACTGAAGCTTTCTTT. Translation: CASSRTVGPGTEAFF.

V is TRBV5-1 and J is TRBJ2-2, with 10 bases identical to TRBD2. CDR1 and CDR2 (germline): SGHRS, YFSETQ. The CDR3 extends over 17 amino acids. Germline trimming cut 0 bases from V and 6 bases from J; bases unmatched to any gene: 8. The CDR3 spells CASSLGPGLASPGELFF. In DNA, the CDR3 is TGCGCCAGCAGCTTGGGCCCGGGACTAGCGTCGCCCGGGGAGCTGTTTTTT.

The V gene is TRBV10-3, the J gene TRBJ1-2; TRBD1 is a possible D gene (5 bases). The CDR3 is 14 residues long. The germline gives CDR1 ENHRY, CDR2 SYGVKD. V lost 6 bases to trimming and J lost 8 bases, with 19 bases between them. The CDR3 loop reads CAIRQTVLTDGYTF. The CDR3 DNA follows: TGTGCCATCAGGCAGACAGTTCTAACTGACGGCTACACCTTC.

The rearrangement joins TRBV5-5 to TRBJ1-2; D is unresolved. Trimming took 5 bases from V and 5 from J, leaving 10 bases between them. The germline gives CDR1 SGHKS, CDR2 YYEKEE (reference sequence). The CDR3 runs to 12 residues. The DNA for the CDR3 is TGTGCCAGCAGTCTAGGCACGTATGGCTACACCTTC. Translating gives CASSLGTYGYTF.

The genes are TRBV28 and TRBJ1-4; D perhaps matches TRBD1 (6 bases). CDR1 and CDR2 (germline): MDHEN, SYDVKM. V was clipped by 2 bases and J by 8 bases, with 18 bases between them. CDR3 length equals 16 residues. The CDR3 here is CASSLEPGRGIEKLFF. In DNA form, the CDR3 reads TGTGCCAGCAGTTTAGAACCGGGGAGGGGGATAGAAAAACTGTTTTTT. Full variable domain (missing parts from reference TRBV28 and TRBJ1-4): DVKVTQSSRYLVKRTGEKVFLECVQDMDHENMFWYRQDPGLGLRLIYFSYDVKMKEKGDIPEGYSVSREKKERFSLILESASTNQTSMYLCASSLEPGRGIEKLFFGSGTQLSVL.

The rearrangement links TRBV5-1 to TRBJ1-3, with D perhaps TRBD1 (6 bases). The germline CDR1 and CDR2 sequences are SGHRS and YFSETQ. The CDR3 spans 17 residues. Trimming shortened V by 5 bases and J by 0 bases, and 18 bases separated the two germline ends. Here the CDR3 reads CASRDIGQRSSGNTIYF. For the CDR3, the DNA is TGCGCCAGCAGGGACATAGGACAGCGAAGCTCTGGAAACACCATATATTTT.

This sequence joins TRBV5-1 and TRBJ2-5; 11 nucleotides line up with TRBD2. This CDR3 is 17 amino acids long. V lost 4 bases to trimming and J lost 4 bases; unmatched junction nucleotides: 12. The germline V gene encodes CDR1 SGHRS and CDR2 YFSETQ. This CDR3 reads CASSPRVSGRDGETQYF. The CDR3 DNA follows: TGCGCCAGCAGCCCTAGGGTTAGCGGGAGGGACGGAGAGACCCAGTACTTC.

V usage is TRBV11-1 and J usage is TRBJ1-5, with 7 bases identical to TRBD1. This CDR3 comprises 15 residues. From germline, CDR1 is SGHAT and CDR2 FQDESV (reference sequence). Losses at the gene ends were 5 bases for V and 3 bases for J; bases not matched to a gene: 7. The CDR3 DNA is TGTGCCAGCAGCCCAACAGGGGAACTCAATCAGCCCCAGCATTTT. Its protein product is CASSPTGELNQPQHF.